Detailed here is one TCR beta chain. This clonotype was detected only a few times. Its specific antigen is unknown. It has no much larger one-base neighbor in the sample; base qualities were not kept. Its CDR3 holds 14 amino acids, cysteine through phenylalanine. Just CDR3 DNA is preserved here, 42 bases in frame from base 1. Deletion took 5 bases off V and 1 base off J, with a span of 8 bases between the germline ends. Sequences SEHNR (CDR1) and FQNEAQ (CDR2) are obtained from the germline V gene (reference sequence). This sample stems from a study of T-cell memory formation after mild COVID-19 (dated by TCRdb to the early 2020s). In terms of the full investigation: TCR sequence clusters from the two donors were largely donor specific. The cohort was made up of two young adult volunteers, one female and one male, who were previously healthy. In two donors, T-cell clones that expanded and contracted after mild COVID-19 were tracked by sequencing TCRalpha and TCRbeta repertoires over time. Summary of the overall study and its limitations: SARS-CoV-2 specificity of the second-wave clones peaking on day 37 was not confirmed. Clones that contracted from day 15 to 85 showed balanced CD4/CD8 phenotypes, whereas a second wave of clones that expanded from day 15 to 37 leaned towards CD4+. The study included only a couple of mild cases, and larger cohorts that include severe cases with pre-infection samples were judged to be necessary. Some responding clones were found in pre-infection memory, which suggests that pre-existing cross-reactive memory T cells took part in the SARS-CoV-2 response. Contracting CD4+ clones were found mainly in CM and EM memory subsets, while CD8+ clones were enriched in EMRA.

Sequenced on an Illumina NovaSeq 6000. TCRalpha and TCRbeta cDNA libraries were constructed by 5'RACE with constant-segment primers, with sample barcodes and unique molecular identifiers being introduced. RNA was extracted from every sample with Trizol reagent. Amplification of the libraries took two PCR steps, and the second step added a second sample barcode plus Illumina TruSeq adapters. The libraries were sequenced on an Illumina NovaSeq using 2 x 150 bp paired-end reads. The study's processing was this. With migec v1.2.7, reads were demultiplexed and then collapsed into UMI-guided consensus sequences. With mixcr v2.1.11, UMI consensuses were aligned to TRA and TRB V and J templates and assembled into clonotypes. A clonotype was counted as expanded or contracted only when both edgeR and NoisET called the clonotype significant, with the noise models trained on biological replicates. For edgeR calls, the thresholds were a false discovery rate-adjusted p below 0.01 and a log2 fold-change of 1. As an exploratory analysis of dynamics, max-normalized trajectories of the 1000 most abundant clonotypes were examined with PCA combined with hierarchical clustering. Separately sequenced CD4+ and CD8+ repertoires were used to assign the CD4 or CD8 phenotype of responding clones. TCRdb reanalyzed the raw reads on its own, using fastp at Q25 for trimming and MiXCR for clone calling, and kept in-frame beta chains. Under each unique CDR3 protein, matching rows form one entry showing the most common genes and DNA. It is TCRdb's table, rather than the study itself, that gives the V and J calls and clone size. The sample table lists some 320,000 distinct CDR3 sequences, around a sixth of them with a count of one. Around 22% of the sample comes from the top ten.

Ficoll-Paque density gradient centrifugation was used to isolate PBMCs. The specimen sequenced was PBMCs or a T cell subset sorted from them (not recorded which). This receptor was identified in a man aged 18 to 35 who had mild COVID-19 (a few samples of this study predate the infection). The sample titles of this study are shuffled in the database, so cell type and time point are left out; the donor was told from shared clones. The chain couples TRBV7-9 to TRBJ2-2, with no confident D gene call. The CDR3 protein is CASSPYRNTGELFF. The DNA reads TGTGCCAGCAGCCCGTACAGGAACACCGGGGAGCTGTTTTTT.